Listed below are T cell receptor beta chains from one sample, sequenced in a study of sequential checkpoint blockade in melanoma. The table came from immunoSEQ multiplex PCR; TCRdb's copy has only in-frame clones and leaves some out. The data contain 4,000 to 5,000 clones, 20% to 25% of them singletons. The source was tumor tissue (inferred from file names), collected from a patient given nivolumab and ipilimumab in sequence. All receptors derive from a human donor with melanoma. The CDR3 runs from the conserved cysteine through the conserved F or W. D genes are given only for firm matches. Part of the rows lack a size; the others show once, few, many or a class for expanded clones.

d_call: TRBD1; j_call: TRBJ1-2; v_call: TRBV18; clone_size: few; cdr3_aa: CASSPDRAGYGYTF; cdr3_nt: TGTGCCAGCTCACCGGACAGGGCAGGCTATGGCTACACCTTC
d_call: -; j_call: TRBJ1-6; v_call: TRBV11-3; clone_size: many; cdr3_aa: CASSQVVARSSPLHF; cdr3_nt: TGTGCCAGCAGCCAAGTTGTGGCAAGGAGTTCACCCCTCCACTTT
d_call: -; j_call: TRBJ1-2; v_call: TRBV30; clone_size: -; cdr3_aa: CAWSVPDRSNYGYTF; cdr3_nt: TGTGCCTGGAGTGTCCCCGACAGGTCCAACTATGGCTACACCTTC
d_call: TRBD2; j_call: TRBJ2-7; v_call: TRBV5-1; clone_size: few; cdr3_aa: CASSLGLAGNYEQYF; cdr3_nt: TGCGCCAGCAGCTTAGGACTAGCGGGGAACTACGAGCAGTACTTC
d_call: TRBD1; j_call: TRBJ1-1; v_call: TRBV6-8; clone_size: -; cdr3_aa: CASSPGGVNTEAFF; cdr3_nt: TGTGCCAGCAGTCCAGGGGGTGTGAACACTGAAGCTTTCTTT
d_call: -; j_call: TRBJ1-2; v_call: TRBV11-3; clone_size: many; cdr3_aa: CASSLGVGIYGYTF; cdr3_nt: TGTGCCAGCAGCTTAGGGGTGGGAATATATGGCTACACCTTC
d_call: -; j_call: TRBJ1-6; v_call: TRBV19; clone_size: few; cdr3_aa: CASSDTGNSPLHF; cdr3_nt: TGTGCCAGTAGCGACACAGGGAATTCACCCCTCCACTTT
d_call: -; j_call: TRBJ2-1; v_call: TRBV5-1; clone_size: -; cdr3_aa: CASSRYRVESYNEQFF; cdr3_nt: TGCGCCAGCAGTCGATACAGGGTCGAGTCCTACAATGAGCAGTTCTTC
d_call: -; j_call: TRBJ1-1; v_call: TRBV11-3; clone_size: medium-sized; cdr3_aa: CASSFYRDNFMNTEAFF; cdr3_nt: TGTGCCAGCAGCTTTTACCGGGACAACTTCATGAACACTGAAGCTTTCTTT
d_call: -; j_call: TRBJ1-2; v_call: TRBV18; clone_size: once; cdr3_aa: CASSPDSNPYGYTF; cdr3_nt: TGTGCCAGCTCACCAGACAGCAACCCCTATGGCTACACCTTC
d_call: TRBD2; j_call: TRBJ2-3; v_call: TRBV29-1; clone_size: -; cdr3_aa: CSAEGVAGGDTQYF; cdr3_nt: TGCAGCGCCGAAGGGGTAGCGGGGGGGGATACGCAGTATTTT
d_call: TRBD2; j_call: TRBJ2-3; v_call: TRBV11-3; clone_size: medium-sized; cdr3_aa: CASKERGGTDTQYF; cdr3_nt: TGTGCCAGCAAGGAGCGGGGGGGAACAGATACGCAGTATTTT
d_call: -; j_call: TRBJ1-2; v_call: TRBV6-8; clone_size: medium-sized; cdr3_aa: CASSYSDRNYGYTF; cdr3_nt: TGTGCCAGCAGTTACTCCGACAGAAACTATGGCTACACCTTC
d_call: TRBD1; j_call: TRBJ1-5; v_call: TRBV11-3; clone_size: large; cdr3_aa: CASSLGTGGSNQPQHF; cdr3_nt: TGTGCCAGCAGCTTAGGAACAGGGGGTAGCAATCAGCCCCAGCATTTT
d_call: -; j_call: TRBJ2-7; v_call: TRBV6-8; clone_size: -; cdr3_aa: CASSNWAAYEQYF; cdr3_nt: TGTGCCAGCAGCAATTGGGCCGCCTACGAGCAGTACTTC
d_call: -; j_call: TRBJ1-2; v_call: TRBV11-3; clone_size: few; cdr3_aa: CASSLDLRVYGYTF; cdr3_nt: TGTGCCAGCAGCTTAGATCTACGGGTCTATGGCTACACCTTC
d_call: TRBD1; j_call: TRBJ2-2; v_call: TRBV11-3; clone_size: many; cdr3_aa: CASSPDRNPTGELFF; cdr3_nt: TGTGCCAGCAGCCCGGACAGGAATCCCACCGGGGAGCTGTTTTTT
d_call: -; j_call: TRBJ1-6; v_call: TRBV11-3; clone_size: medium-sized; cdr3_aa: CASSSQGNYSPLHF; cdr3_nt: TGTGCCAGCAGCTCTCAGGGAAACTACTCACCCCTCCACTTT
d_call: -; j_call: TRBJ2-1; v_call: TRBV11-3; clone_size: many; cdr3_aa: CASSPRGGRFNEQFF; cdr3_nt: TGTGCCAGCAGCCCGAGGGGGGGAAGGTTCAATGAGCAGTTCTTC
d_call: TRBD1; j_call: TRBJ1-6; v_call: TRBV5-1; clone_size: -; cdr3_aa: CASSEGQGNSPLHF; cdr3_nt: TGCGCCAGCAGCGAGGGACAGGGGAATTCACCCCTCCACTTT
d_call: -; j_call: TRBJ1-2; v_call: TRBV6-8; clone_size: few; cdr3_aa: CASSQQTGYGYTF; cdr3_nt: TGTGCCAGCAGTCAACAGACAGGCTATGGCTACACCTTC
d_call: -; j_call: TRBJ2-5; v_call: TRBV18; clone_size: -; cdr3_aa: CASSINEQGETQYF; cdr3_nt: TGTGCCAGCTCAATAAATGAGCAGGGGGAGACCCAGTACTTC
d_call: -; j_call: TRBJ2-1; v_call: TRBV28; clone_size: few; cdr3_aa: CASSFSVTLQFF; cdr3_nt: TGTGCCAGCAGTTTCAGCGTGACCTTGCAGTTCTTC
d_call: TRBD1; j_call: TRBJ1-1; v_call: TRBV11-3; clone_size: many; cdr3_aa: CASSPIDRGSEAFF; cdr3_nt: TGTGCCAGCAGCCCTATAGACAGGGGGTCTGAAGCTTTCTTT
d_call: TRBD2; j_call: TRBJ2-3; v_call: TRBV25-1; clone_size: -; cdr3_aa: CASRALAGGTDTQYF; cdr3_nt: TGTGCCAGCAGAGCACTAGCGGGGGGGACAGATACGCAGTATTTT
d_call: TRBD1; j_call: TRBJ1-1; v_call: TRBV6-8; clone_size: -; cdr3_aa: CASTPTRQGNTEAFF; cdr3_nt: TGTGCCAGCACGCCAACCCGACAGGGGAACACTGAAGCTTTCTTT
d_call: TRBD1; j_call: TRBJ1-2; v_call: TRBV6-8; clone_size: -; cdr3_aa: CASSDVSGQGLYGYTF; cdr3_nt: TGTGCCAGCAGCGACGTTTCGGGACAGGGCCTCTATGGCTACACCTTC
d_call: TRBD2; j_call: TRBJ2-3; v_call: TRBV18; clone_size: -; cdr3_aa: CASSPGLAGSTDTQYF; cdr3_nt: TGTGCCAGCTCACCAGGGCTAGCGGGGAGCACAGATACGCAGTATTTT
d_call: -; j_call: TRBJ2-3; v_call: TRBV11-3; clone_size: many; cdr3_aa: CASSPSRSTNTQYF; cdr3_nt: TGTGCCAGCAGCCCGTCCCGTAGCACTAATACGCAGTATTTT
d_call: TRBD1; j_call: TRBJ1-2; v_call: TRBV28; clone_size: -; cdr3_aa: CASTWDRKVGYTF; cdr3_nt: TGTGCCAGCACCTGGGACAGGAAGGTTGGCTACACCTTC
d_call: TRBD1; j_call: TRBJ1-1; v_call: TRBV5-1; clone_size: -; cdr3_aa: CASSGLQGARTEAFF; cdr3_nt: TGCGCCAGCAGCGGCTTACAGGGGGCGCGCACTGAAGCTTTCTTT
d_call: -; j_call: TRBJ2-7; v_call: TRBV28; clone_size: -; cdr3_aa: CASSLSRGYEQYF; cdr3_nt: TGTGCCAGCAGTTTAAGCAGAGGCTACGAGCAGTACTTC
d_call: -; j_call: TRBJ1-3; v_call: TRBV9; clone_size: few; cdr3_aa: CASSGFRDGNTIYF; cdr3_nt: TGTGCCAGCAGCGGGTTTAGGGATGGAAACACCATATATTTT